This T cell receptor beta chain originates from a study of control samples from healthy donors and cancer patients. Only in-frame clones appear in the TCRdb table, and some are missing; sequencing was by immunoSEQ multiplex PCR. The sample records approximately 150,000 clones, 88% being singletons. V was clipped by 5 bases and J by 5 bases; unmatched bases: 7. The CDR3 extends over 17 amino acids. The germline V gene has CDR1 LNHDA and CDR2 SQIVND (reference sequence). The rearrangement links TRBV19 to TRBJ2-2; 14 positions agree with TRBD2. Sequenced input: blood. This sequence originates from a man aged 18 to 29 in good health. The CDR3 nucleotides are TGTGCCAGTAGTCGAACCGGGACTAGCGGGGGTACCGGGGAGCTGTTTTTT. This sequence encodes CASSRTGTSGGTGELFF.